The sample holds one count of the clone carrying this T cell receptor beta chain. Healthy donors formed controls matched for age and sex. Trimming pared 4 bases from V and 2 bases from J, leaving 9 bases between. Germline V lookup: CDR1 KGHSH, CDR2 LQKENI. This CDR3 is 14 amino acids long. After extraction with the RNeasy kit, roughly 0.5 to 1 ug of the RNA was reverse transcribed using random hexamers. With immunoSEQ multiplex PCR, TCR beta CDR3 was amplified across 54 Vbeta and 13 Jbeta. TCRdb reprocessed the immunoSEQ multiplex PCR reads via MiXCR and lists one record per CDR3 protein. The table lists around 130,000 distinct CDR3 sequences, 90% to 95% of them singletons. This entry is derived from a study of CD8 T cells in Susac syndrome.

The chain carries TRBV18 and TRBJ1-5; D is unclear. The sequence came from a human donor in good health. The sequencing input was CD4+ T cells from PBMCs. The CDR3 here is CASSRRGGNQPQHF. The CDR3 DNA reads as TGTGCCAGCTCACGGCGAGGAGGCAATCAGCCCCAGCATTTT.